What follows are 18 T cell receptor beta chains derived from one specimen sequenced in a study of cytomegalovirus exposure and HLA in healthy donors. PCR involved 60 Vbeta and 13 Jbeta primers. The table came from immunoSEQ multiplex PCR; TCRdb's copy has only in-frame clones and leaves some out. The repertoire includes some 130,000 clones, roughly four fifths of them detected once, and about 1.8% sits in the top ten. The sequenced sample was PBMCs. These receptors came from a woman between 50 and 59 years old in good health and CMV-seronegative.

The J gene is TRBJ2-7, the V gene TRBV11-3, with 7 nucleotides matching TRBD2. V lost 3 bases and J lost 6; bases outside the gene matches: 2. The CDR3 is made up of 12 amino acids. CDR1 and CDR2 from the germline V gene are SGHNT and YENEEA. The CDR3 DNA follows: TGTGCCAGCAGCTTCGGGGAGGGCGAGCAGTACGTC. Encoded protein: CASSFGEGEQYV.

This clone was detected only once. This chain links TRBV7-9 with TRBJ2-1, with 10 bases matching TRBD2. V was clipped by 4 bases and J by 9 bases; unmatched bases: 12. This CDR3 is 16 amino acids long. Germline values: CDR1 SEHNR, CDR2 FQNEAQ (reference sequence). In nucleotides, the CDR3 is TGTGCCAGCAGCTCCCCTCTAGCGGGAGTTCGCCCTGAGCAGTTCTTC. Its protein is CASSSPLAGVRPEQFF.

The CDR3 DNA is TGTGCCAGCAGCTTGGTGTCAATGGGGAGTGGGACAGATACGCAGTATTTT. It yields the protein CASSLVSMGSGTDTQYF. The rearrangement joins TRBV5-8 to TRBJ2-3; weak D call: TRBD2 (5 bases). CDR3 length: 17 residues. V dropped 0 bases and J dropped 3 bases, with 17 bases sitting between them. Germline V CDR1 and CDR2: SGHTS, YDEGEE.

V gene TRBV15 combines with J gene TRBJ1-2, with D maybe TRBD1 (5 bases). This CDR3 region has 13 residues. Per the germline V gene, CDR1 is LNHNV and CDR2 is YYDKDF (reference sequence). V was shortened by 9 bases and J by 5 bases, with 16 bases between the two germline ends. DNA for the CDR3: TGTGCCACTGGATCTCAGGGTTGGTATGGCTACACCTTC. This gives the protein CATGSQGWYGYTF.

V usage is TRBV2 and J usage is TRBJ2-7; 7 bases map to TRBD2. Germline-derived CDR1 and CDR2 are SNHLY and FYNNEI. This CDR3 comprises 14 residues. V was clipped by 2 bases and J by 6 bases; unmatched bases: 7. CDR3 nucleotide sequence: TGTGCCAGCAGTGAAAGGCGGGAGAGCCGCGAGCAGTACTTC. It codes for CASSERRESREQYF. The whole variable domain, remainder taken from reference TRBV2 and TRBJ2-7, is EPEVTQTPSHQVTQMGQEVILRCVPISNHLYFYWYRQILGQKVEFLVSFYNNEISEKSEIFDDQFSVERPDGSNFTLKIRSTKLEDSAMYFCASSERRESREQYFGPGTRLTVT.

The chain employs TRBV30 and TRBJ1-2, with 7 bases lining up with TRBD1. The trim removed 3 bases at V and 4 bases at J, leaving 2 bases unmatched. The CDR3 covers 12 residues. Germline CDR1 reads GTSNPN; CDR2 reads SVGIG (reference sequence). CDR3 coding DNA: TGTGCCTGGAGCCCAGGGGGCTATGGCTACACCTTC. Its translation is CAWSPGGYGYTF. Looking up the rest from reference TRBV30 and TRBJ1-2 gives the full variable domain: SQTIHQWPATLVQPVGSPLSLECTVEGTSNPNLYWYRQAAGRGLQLLFYSVGIGQISSEVPQNLSASRPQDRQFILSSKKLLLSDSGFYLCAWSPGGYGYTFGSGTRLTVV.

The CDR3 spells CASSPGAGNQPQHF. The CDR3 DNA reads TGTGCCAGCTCACCGGGGGCGGGCAATCAGCCCCAGCATTTT. The chain uses TRBV18 and TRBJ1-5; weak D call: TRBD1 (6 bases). Trimming shortened V by 3 bases and J by 2 bases, and 8 bases separated the two germline ends. Germline V gene sequence: CDR1 KGHSH, CDR2 LQKENI. The CDR3 consists of 14 residues.

The chain couples TRBV5-1 to TRBJ2-3; D is unresolved. Trimming left V 0 bases short and J 6 bases short, with 11 bases between. Germline-derived CDR1 and CDR2 are SGHRS and YFSETQ. The CDR3 extends over 14 amino acids. This CDR3 reads CASSLVQAPDTQYF. The CDR3 region has the DNA TGCGCCAGCAGCTTGGTCCAGGCTCCGGATACGCAGTATTTT.

V usage is TRBV7-8 and J usage is TRBJ1-1; 7 nucleotides agree with TRBD1. Germline V CDR1 and CDR2: SGHVS, FQNEAQ. This CDR3 spans 21 amino acids. With V trimmed by 0 bases and J by 3 bases, 22 bases remained unmatched. CDR3 nucleotide sequence: TGTGCCAGCAGCTTAGCAAGACGGACAGGAGCGACCCAATATCTGGACACTGAAGCTTTCTTT. Its protein product is CASSLARRTGATQYLDTEAFF.

The gene calls are TRBV30 and TRBJ1-2; no clear D. In germline, CDR1 is GTSNPN, CDR2 SVGIG (reference sequence). Trimming cost V 1 base and J 8 bases, with 14 bases left between them. The CDR3 is 13 amino acids. The CDR3 protein is CAWSDLEYGGYTF. CDR3 nucleotide sequence: TGTGCCTGGAGTGACCTAGAGTATGGAGGCTACACCTTC.

The V call is TRBV29-1, the J call TRBJ2-1; 10 bases agree with TRBD2. The germline gives CDR1 SQVTM, CDR2 ANQGSEA. With 6 bases clipped from V and 2 bases from J, the junction kept 10 bases outside the gene matches. The CDR3 spans 16 residues. DNA for the CDR3: TGCAGCGTAGCTTTTTCTAGCGGGAGAACCTACAATGAGCAGTTCTTC. Translation: CSVAFSSGRTYNEQFF.

V usage is TRBV5-1 and J usage is TRBJ1-2; 7 bases line up with TRBD1. The CDR3 has 15 amino acids. The trim removed 0 bases at V and 2 bases at J, leaving 4 bases unmatched. The germline V gene has CDR1 SGHRS and CDR2 YFSETQ. CDR3 in amino acids: CASSLEGTVNYGYTF. Written as DNA, the CDR3 is TGCGCCAGCAGCTTGGAAGGGACAGTCAACTATGGCTACACCTTC.

The rearrangement links TRBV11-3 to TRBJ2-5; 13 nucleotides agree with TRBD2. J lost 2 bases, V lost 6 bases, and 12 bases had no gene match. The CDR3 covers 18 residues. Looked up from germline, CDR1 is SGHNT and CDR2 is YENEEA. The DNA for the CDR3 is TGTGCCAGCAGTAGGAGACTAGCGGGAGGCGCGACTCAAGAGACCCAGTACTTC. Amino acids: CASSRRLAGGATQETQYF.

This chain uses TRBV21-1 with TRBJ2-7; the table's TRBD2 call for D was not verified on the DNA. TRBV21-1 is a pseudogene segment. CDR3 length equals 15 residues. CDR3 in amino acids: CASSPHSGELYEQYV. The CDR3 bases are TGTGCCAGCAGCCCCCACAGTGGGGAGCTATACGAGCAGTACGTC.

This chain uses TRBV28 with TRBJ2-6, with 12 bases aligning to TRBD2. The CDR3 length is 17 residues. Looked up from germline, CDR1 is MDHEN and CDR2 is SYDVKM. After removal of 4 bases from V and 2 bases from J, the junction contained 3 bases not matched to a gene. Here the CDR3 reads CASSSSGRGAGANVLTF. CDR3 coding DNA: TGTGCCAGCAGTTCTAGCGGGAGGGGGGCTGGGGCCAACGTCCTGACTTTC. The variable domain in full, completed from reference TRBV28 and TRBJ2-6, reads DVKVTQSSRYLVKRTGEKVFLECVQDMDHENMFWYRQDPGLGLRLIYFSYDVKMKEKGDIPEGYSVSREKKERFSLILESASTNQTSMYLCASSSSGRGAGANVLTFGAGSRLTVL.

The chain uses TRBV4-2 and TRBJ2-7; 7 nucleotides line up with TRBD1. V lost 1 base, J lost 7 bases, and 10 bases stayed unmatched. Germline V lookup: CDR1 LGHNA, CDR2 YNFKEQ. CDR3 length: 15 amino acids. DNA for the CDR3: TGTGCCAGCAGCCAAGTAAGGACAGGTTCGAGGGAGCAGTACTTC. Translation: CASSQVRTGSREQYF.

The V call is TRBV28, the J call TRBJ2-7, with 8 bases matching TRBD2. Germline V CDR1 and CDR2: MDHEN, SYDVKM. CDR3 size: 16 residues. Germline trimming cut 7 bases from V and 3 bases from J; bases unmatched to any gene: 14. The CDR3 DNA reads as TGTGCCAGCAACCTACTTGGGCTAGCGGGCCTCTACGAGCAGTACTTC. As protein: CASNLLGLAGLYEQYF.

The chain carries TRBV7-9 and TRBJ2-1; D is possibly TRBD2 (5 bases). The CDR3 covers 15 residues. Germline values: CDR1 SEHNR, CDR2 FQNEAQ (reference sequence). Trimming shortened V by 4 bases and J by 1 base, and 11 bases separated the two germline ends. The CDR3 sequence is CASSSGVASYNEQFF. In nucleotides, the CDR3 is TGTGCCAGCAGCTCCGGGGTAGCTTCCTACAATGAGCAGTTCTTC.